This T cell receptor (beta chain) originates from a study of molecular identifiers for immune sequencing clone quantification. Study-wide results and caveats: In naive cells, clones above 20 RNA copies held under 1% of molecules, whereas in effector cells they held over 97%.

TCRdb called the PCR reads again in MiXCR, with one record for every CDR3 protein. The data hold about 35,000 distinct CDR3 sequences, with about 18% observed a single time. Naive CD8 library inputs spanned roughly 17,000 to 1,100,000 sorted cells and 10%, 30% or 50% RNA. Sorting defined naive CD8 T cells as CD8+CD4-CCR7+CD45RA+. The CDR3 runs to 15 residues. The trim removed 5 bases at V and 12 bases at J, leaving 13 bases unmatched. Regarding this clonotype: No antigen is known for it. This could be a read error, since a much larger clone is one nucleotide away. Lacking the conserved final phenylalanine or tryptophan, this CDR3 likely reflects a read error.

The sequenced sample was naive CD8+ T cells from blood, with Jurkat cell RNA spiked in. Stated subset: FACS-sorted CD8+CD4-CCR7+CD45RA+ naive T cells. The receptor comes from a human donor in good health. Some libraries in this study had Jurkat cell RNA spiked in. The chain employs TRBV12-3 or TRBV12-4 and TRBJ2-1, with 10 bases fitting TRBD2. The CDR3 sequence is CASSGSSGGAVRQFL. In DNA form, the CDR3 reads TGTGCCAGCAGTGGATCTAGCGGGGGAGCGGTCAGGCAGTTCCTC.